This T cell receptor beta chain came from a study of T cells in localized non-small cell lung cancer. The study's findings and limits: The study sequenced only one region of the tumor. As a result, intratumor heterogeneity could not be excluded and remains possible. The highest T cell clonality was in uninvolved adjacent lung, above tumor.

Concerning this clone itself: Antigen: not known.

The method was immunoSEQ multiplex PCR; TCRdb's version includes in-frame clones alone and lacks a portion of them. The sample records roughly 16,000 clones, roughly 84% being singletons. The sequenced sample was peripheral blood, obtained before any cancer treatment. The TCR comes from a male donor older than 55 with stage I lung adenocarcinoma.

CDR3 DNA: TGTGCCAGCACTCTGGGGTATGGCTACACCTTC. It translates to CASTLGYGYTF. This rearrangement joins TRBV28 to TRBJ1-2, with unresolved D. This CDR3 has 11 amino acids. V was cut by 7 bases and J by 5 bases, with 8 bases left in between. Germline-derived CDR1 and CDR2 are MDHEN and SYDVKM.